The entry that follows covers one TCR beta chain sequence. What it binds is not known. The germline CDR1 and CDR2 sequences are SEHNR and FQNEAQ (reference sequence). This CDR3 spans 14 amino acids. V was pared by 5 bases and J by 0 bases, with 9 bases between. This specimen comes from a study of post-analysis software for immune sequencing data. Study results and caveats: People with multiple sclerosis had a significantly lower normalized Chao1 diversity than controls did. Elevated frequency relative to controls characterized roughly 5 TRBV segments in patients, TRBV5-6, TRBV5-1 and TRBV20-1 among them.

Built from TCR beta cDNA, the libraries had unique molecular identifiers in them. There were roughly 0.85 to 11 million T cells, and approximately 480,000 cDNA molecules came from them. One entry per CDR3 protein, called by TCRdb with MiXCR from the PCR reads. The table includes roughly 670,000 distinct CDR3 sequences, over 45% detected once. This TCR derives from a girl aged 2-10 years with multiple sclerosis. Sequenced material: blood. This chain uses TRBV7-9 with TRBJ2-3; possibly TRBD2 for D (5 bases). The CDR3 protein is CASSRTWSTDTQYF. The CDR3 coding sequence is TGTGCCAGCAGCCGGACTTGGAGCACAGATACGCAGTATTTT. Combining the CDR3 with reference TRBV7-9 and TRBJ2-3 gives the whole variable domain DTGVSQNPRHKITKRGQNVTFRCDPISEHNRLYWYRQTLGQGPEFLTYFQNEAQLEKSRLLSDRFSAERPKGSFSTLEIQRTEQGDSAMYLCASSRTWSTDTQYFGPGTRLTVL.